Listed below are T cell receptor beta chains from one sample, sequenced in a study of blood T cell repertoires in COVID-19. Using immunoSEQ multiplex PCR, the repertoire was profiled, and TCRdb retains in-frame clones only, with some absent. The data show about 250,000 clones, approximately 90% seen once. The sample was PBMCs or T cells enriched from blood (not recorded which). The receptors shown here come from a man aged 35-49 years who had recovered from COVID-19. CDR3s include the opening cysteine and the closing phenylalanine or tryptophan. D genes are given only for firm matches.

j_call: TRBJ2-7
v_call: TRBV9
d_call: TRBD1
cdr3_aa: CASSVQQGTVSEQYF

j_call: TRBJ1-5
v_call: TRBV6-1
d_call: NA
cdr3_aa: CASSENWLYSNQPQHF

j_call: TRBJ2-2
v_call: TRBV7-6
d_call: NA
cdr3_aa: CASSLVGPGTNTGELFF

j_call: TRBJ2-5
v_call: TRBV24-1
d_call: NA
cdr3_aa: CATSDGGVETQYF

j_call: TRBJ2-3
v_call: TRBV11-3
d_call: NA
cdr3_aa: CASNALIPTDTQYF

j_call: TRBJ2-1
v_call: TRBV30
d_call: NA
cdr3_aa: CAWTAGRGSEQFF

j_call: TRBJ2-1
v_call: TRBV9
d_call: NA
cdr3_aa: CASSRYNEQFF

j_call: TRBJ2-7
v_call: TRBV4-3
d_call: NA
cdr3_aa: CASSQDSLSYEQYF

j_call: TRBJ2-3
v_call: TRBV27
d_call: NA
cdr3_aa: CASSRPGAGDTQYF

j_call: TRBJ2-7
v_call: TRBV25-1
d_call: NA
cdr3_aa: CASSRGMGYEQYF

j_call: TRBJ2-1
v_call: TRBV7-6
d_call: TRBD2
cdr3_aa: CASSPRRPGLAGGAYNEQFF

j_call: TRBJ2-1
v_call: TRBV24-1
d_call: TRBD2
cdr3_aa: CATSDFNQWEGRNEQFF

j_call: TRBJ2-5
v_call: TRBV3-1/TRBV3-2
d_call: NA
cdr3_aa: CASSHNGVETQYF

j_call: TRBJ1-5
v_call: TRBV11-1
d_call: TRBD1
cdr3_aa: CASSQDRGDVWPQHF

j_call: TRBJ1-1
v_call: TRBV30
d_call: TRBD1
cdr3_aa: CAWSVPGTGGTEAFF

j_call: TRBJ1-2
v_call: TRBV3-1/TRBV3-2
d_call: NA
cdr3_aa: CASSQVRYGYTF

j_call: TRBJ2-5
v_call: TRBV2
d_call: TRBD1
cdr3_aa: CASSSGQGRETQYF

j_call: TRBJ2-1
v_call: TRBV6-5
d_call: TRBD2
cdr3_aa: CATQRERDRNYEQFF

j_call: TRBJ2-3
v_call: TRBV7-3
d_call: NA
cdr3_aa: CASGRQGPTDTQYF

j_call: TRBJ1-3
v_call: TRBV11-3
d_call: NA
cdr3_aa: CASSLNGPPGNTIYF

j_call: TRBJ2-1
v_call: TRBV9
d_call: TRBD2
cdr3_aa: CASSVCPRLAGGSSYNEQFF

j_call: TRBJ2-3
v_call: TRBV5-1
d_call: TRBD2
cdr3_aa: CASRYSGRASDTQYF

j_call: TRBJ2-3
v_call: TRBV7-2
d_call: TRBD2
cdr3_aa: CASSPRLAGTDTQYF

j_call: TRBJ1-3
v_call: TRBV7-2
d_call: NA
cdr3_aa: CASSLVRGFGNTIYF

j_call: TRBJ1-2
v_call: TRBV5-1
d_call: TRBD1
cdr3_aa: CASSLFGRGQGYTF

j_call: TRBJ1-5
v_call: TRBV5-5
d_call: NA
cdr3_aa: CASSLGGRQPQHF

j_call: TRBJ2-5
v_call: TRBV6-1
d_call: NA
cdr3_aa: CASSDGRSRGPQYF

j_call: TRBJ2-1
v_call: TRBV4-1
d_call: NA
cdr3_aa: CASRAAVSYNEQFF

j_call: TRBJ2-7
v_call: TRBV5-8
d_call: NA
cdr3_aa: CASSLTGGAGF

j_call: TRBJ1-2
v_call: TRBV5-4
d_call: TRBD1
cdr3_aa: CASSLTLTGGDYGYTF

j_call: TRBJ1-2
v_call: TRBV3-1/TRBV3-2
d_call: NA
cdr3_aa: CASSHRDRQADYGYTF

j_call: TRBJ2-1
v_call: TRBV4-1
d_call: TRBD2
cdr3_aa: CASSHPGREVDEQFF

j_call: TRBJ2-7
v_call: TRBV5-1
d_call: TRBD2
cdr3_aa: CASSMGTSGSYEQYF

j_call: TRBJ2-7
v_call: TRBV19
d_call: TRBD1
cdr3_aa: CASSIPGTGAFEQYF

j_call: TRBJ1-1
v_call: TRBV14
d_call: NA
cdr3_aa: CASSPGPVLAFF

j_call: TRBJ1-1
v_call: TRBV4-3
d_call: NA
cdr3_aa: CASRQTLNTEAFF

j_call: TRBJ2-1
v_call: TRBV6-2/TRBV6-3
d_call: NA
cdr3_aa: CASSYPVGGRGKYNEQFF

j_call: TRBJ2-1
v_call: TRBV7-9
d_call: TRBD2
cdr3_aa: CASSLARFGRNEQFF

j_call: TRBJ2-5
v_call: TRBV30
d_call: NA
cdr3_aa: CAWDTNGGMGETQYF

j_call: TRBJ1-1
v_call: TRBV11-1
d_call: TRBD1
cdr3_aa: CASSEGQGWTEAFF